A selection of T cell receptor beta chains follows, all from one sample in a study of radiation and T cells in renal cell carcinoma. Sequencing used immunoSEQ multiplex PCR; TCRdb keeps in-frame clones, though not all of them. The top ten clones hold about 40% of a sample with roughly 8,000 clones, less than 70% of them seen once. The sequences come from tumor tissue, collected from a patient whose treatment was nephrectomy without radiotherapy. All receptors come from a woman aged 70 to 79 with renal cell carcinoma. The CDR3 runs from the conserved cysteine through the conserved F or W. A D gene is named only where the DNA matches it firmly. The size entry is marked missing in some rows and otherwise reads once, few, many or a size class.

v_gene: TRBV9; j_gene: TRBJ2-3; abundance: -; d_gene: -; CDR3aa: CASGDTRGYTDTQYF; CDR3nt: TGTGCCAGCGGGGATACGAGGGGATACACAGATACGCAGTATTTT
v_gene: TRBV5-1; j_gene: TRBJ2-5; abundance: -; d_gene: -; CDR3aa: CASSLIARETQYF; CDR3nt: TGTGCCAGCAGCTTGATTGCCCGGGAGACCCAGTACTTC
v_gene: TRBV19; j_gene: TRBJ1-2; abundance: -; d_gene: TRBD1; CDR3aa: CASRPQGAGDGYTF; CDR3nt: TGTGCCAGTCGACCACAGGGGGCCGGGGATGGCTACACCTTC
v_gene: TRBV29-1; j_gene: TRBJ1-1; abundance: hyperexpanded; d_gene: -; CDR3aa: CSVGPKRGEAFF; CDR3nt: TGCAGCGTTGGACCCAAAAGGGGTGAAGCTTTCTTT
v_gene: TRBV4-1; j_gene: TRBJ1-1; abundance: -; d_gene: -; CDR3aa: CASSHGYENTEAFF; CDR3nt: TGCGCCAGCAGCCATGGGTATGAGAACACTGAAGCTTTCTTT
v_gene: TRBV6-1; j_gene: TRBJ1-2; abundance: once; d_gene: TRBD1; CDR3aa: CASSQGRGLSGYTF; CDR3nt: TGTGCCAGCAGCCAGGGGAGGGGGCTAAGTGGCTACACCTTC
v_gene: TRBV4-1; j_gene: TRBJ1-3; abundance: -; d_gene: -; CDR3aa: CASSQEWGRAGNTIYF; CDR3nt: TGCGCCAGCAGCCAAGAGTGGGGGAGGGCTGGAAACACCATATATTTT
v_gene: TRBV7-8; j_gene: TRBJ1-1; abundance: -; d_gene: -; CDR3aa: CASTQPGSTEAFF; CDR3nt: TGTGCCAGCACCCAGCCGGGGAGCACTGAAGCTTTCTTT
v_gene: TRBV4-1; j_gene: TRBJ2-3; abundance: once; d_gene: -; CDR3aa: CASSQEVWLSGSTQYF; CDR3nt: TGCGCCAGCAGCCAAGAGGTGTGGCTTTCGGGGAGCACGCAGTATTTT
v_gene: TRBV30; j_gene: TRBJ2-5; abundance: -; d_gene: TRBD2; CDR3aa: CAWSRLAGSGETQYF; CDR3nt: TGTGCCTGGAGTCGGCTAGCGGGGTCGGGGGAGACCCAGTACTTC
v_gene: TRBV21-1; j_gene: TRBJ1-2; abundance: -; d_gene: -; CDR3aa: CASSILLACVYGYTF; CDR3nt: TGTGCCAGCAGCATACTCCTTGCTTGCGTTTATGGCTACACCTTC
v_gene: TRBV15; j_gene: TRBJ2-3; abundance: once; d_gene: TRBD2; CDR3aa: CATSSLGSGGASGDTQYF; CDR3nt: TGTGCCACCAGCAGCCTAGGTAGCGGGGGGGCTTCTGGGGATACGCAGTATTTT
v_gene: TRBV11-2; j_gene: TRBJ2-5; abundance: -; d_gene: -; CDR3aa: CASSLVRGNQETQYF; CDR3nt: TGTGCCAGCAGCTTAGTGCGGGGAAACCAAGAGACCCAGTACTTC
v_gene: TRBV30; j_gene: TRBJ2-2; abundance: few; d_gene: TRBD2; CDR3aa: CACGGTGTGELFF; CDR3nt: TGTGCCTGCGGGGGGACGGGGACCGGGGAGCTGTTTTTT
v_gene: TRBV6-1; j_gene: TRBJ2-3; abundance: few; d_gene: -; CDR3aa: CASSWTDTQYF; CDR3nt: TGTGCCAGCTCATGGACAGATACGCAGTATTTT
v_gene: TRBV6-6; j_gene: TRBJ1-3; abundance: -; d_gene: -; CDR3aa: CASSRTAEGTIYF; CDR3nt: TGTGCCAGCAGCCGGACGGCGGAAGGCACCATATATTTT
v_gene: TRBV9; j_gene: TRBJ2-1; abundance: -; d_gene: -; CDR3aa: CASSVGWTEGNEQFF; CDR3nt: TGTGCCAGCAGCGTCGGATGGACGGAAGGCAATGAGCAGTTCTTC
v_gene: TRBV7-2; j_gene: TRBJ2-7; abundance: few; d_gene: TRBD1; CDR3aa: CASSSDRGAHEQYF; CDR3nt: TGTGCCAGCAGCTCCGACAGGGGCGCACACGAGCAGTACTTC
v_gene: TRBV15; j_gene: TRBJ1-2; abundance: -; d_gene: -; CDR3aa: CATSRDQQVLDGYTF; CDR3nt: TGTGCCACCAGCAGAGATCAGCAGGTATTAGATGGCTACACCTTC
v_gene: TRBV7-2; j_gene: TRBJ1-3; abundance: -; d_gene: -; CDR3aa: CASSLDGNSGNTIYF; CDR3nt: TGTGCCAGCAGCTTGGACGGAAACTCTGGAAACACCATATATTTT
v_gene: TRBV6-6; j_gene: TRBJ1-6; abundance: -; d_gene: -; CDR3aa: CASRRDDSLSPLHF; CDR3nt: TGTGCCAGCAGGAGAGATGACAGTTTATCACCCCTCCACTTT
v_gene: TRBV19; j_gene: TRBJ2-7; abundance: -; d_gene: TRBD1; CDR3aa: CASSPTGYEQYF; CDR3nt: TGTGCCAGTAGTCCGACAGGGTACGAGCAGTACTTC
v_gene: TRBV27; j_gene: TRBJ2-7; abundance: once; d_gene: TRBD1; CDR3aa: CASSIDRGTYEQYF; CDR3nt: TGTGCCAGCAGTATCGACAGGGGCACCTACGAGCAGTACTTC
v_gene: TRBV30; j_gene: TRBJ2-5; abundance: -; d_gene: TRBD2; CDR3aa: CAWSALRRRGGQETQYF; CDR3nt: TGTGCCTGGAGTGCCCTCCGGAGGCGGGGGGGCCAAGAGACCCAGTACTTC
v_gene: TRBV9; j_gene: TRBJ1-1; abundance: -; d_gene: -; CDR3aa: CASSVGQLNTEAFF; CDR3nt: TGTGCCAGCAGCGTAGGACAGTTGAACACTGAAGCTTTCTTT
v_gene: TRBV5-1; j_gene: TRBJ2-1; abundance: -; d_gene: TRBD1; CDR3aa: CASSSGQVGHNEQFF; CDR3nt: TGCGCCAGCAGCTCCGGACAGGTTGGGCACAATGAGCAGTTCTTC
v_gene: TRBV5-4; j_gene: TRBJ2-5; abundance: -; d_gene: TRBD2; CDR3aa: CASSLGVQGGGYETQYF; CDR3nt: TGTGCCAGCAGCTTGGGAGTTCAGGGCGGGGGGTATGAGACCCAGTACTTC
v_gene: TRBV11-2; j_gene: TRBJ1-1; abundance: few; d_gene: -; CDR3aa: CASSSNRRLNTEAFF; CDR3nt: TGTGCCAGCAGCTCGAACCGCAGACTAAACACTGAAGCTTTCTTT
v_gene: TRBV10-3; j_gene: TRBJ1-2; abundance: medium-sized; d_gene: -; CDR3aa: CAISESFDRISKGYTF; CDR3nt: TGTGCCATCAGTGAGTCCTTCGACAGGATCTCTAAAGGCTACACCTTC
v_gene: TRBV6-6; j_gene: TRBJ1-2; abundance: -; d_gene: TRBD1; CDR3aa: CASSYQKQGARSGYTF; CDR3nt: TGTGCCAGCAGTTACCAAAAACAGGGGGCGCGGTCTGGCTACACCTTC
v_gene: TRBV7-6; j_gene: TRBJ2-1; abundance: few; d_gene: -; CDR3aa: CASSLWAINEQFF; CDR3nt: TGTGCCAGCAGCTTATGGGCGATCAATGAGCAGTTCTTC
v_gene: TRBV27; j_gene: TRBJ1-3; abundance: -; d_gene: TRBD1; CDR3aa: CASSNRGSGNTIYF; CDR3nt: TGTGCCAGCAGCAACAGGGGATCAGGAAACACCATATATTTT
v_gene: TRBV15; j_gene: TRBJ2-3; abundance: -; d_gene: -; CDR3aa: CATSRDRTLTDTQYF; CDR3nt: TGTGCCACCAGCAGAGATAGGACACTCACAGATACGCAGTATTTT
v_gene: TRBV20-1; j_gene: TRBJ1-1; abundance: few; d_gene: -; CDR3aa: CSFVMNTEAFF; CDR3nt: TGCAGTTTTGTTATGAACACTGAAGCTTTCTTT
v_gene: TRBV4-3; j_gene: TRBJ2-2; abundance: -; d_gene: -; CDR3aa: CASSQDSWRYTGELFF; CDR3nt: TGCGCCAGCAGCCAAGATTCTTGGCGGTACACCGGGGAGCTGTTTTTT
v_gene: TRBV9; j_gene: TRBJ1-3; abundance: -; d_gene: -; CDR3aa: CASSATGFGNTIYF; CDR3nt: TGTGCCAGCAGCGCGACAGGTTTTGGAAACACCATATATTTT
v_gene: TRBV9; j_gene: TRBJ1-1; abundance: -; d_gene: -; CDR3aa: CASSPRDGGKAFF; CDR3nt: TGTGCCAGCAGCCCCCGGGACGGTGGTAAAGCTTTCTTT
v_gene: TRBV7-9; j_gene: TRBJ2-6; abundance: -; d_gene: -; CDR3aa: CASSLAPRYSGANVLTF; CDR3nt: TGTGCCAGCAGCTTAGCGCCAAGATACTCTGGGGCCAACGTCCTGACTTTC
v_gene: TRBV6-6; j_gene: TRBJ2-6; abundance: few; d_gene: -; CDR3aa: CASSKTVPGANVLTF; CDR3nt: TGTGCCAGCAGTAAGACGGTACCTGGGGCCAACGTCCTGACTTTC
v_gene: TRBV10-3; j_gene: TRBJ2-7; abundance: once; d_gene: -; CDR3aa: CAISEVSEQYF; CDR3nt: TGTGCCATCAGTGAGGTTTCCGAGCAGTACTTC
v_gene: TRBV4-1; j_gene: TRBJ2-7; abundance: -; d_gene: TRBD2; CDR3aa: CASSQVGGSYEQYF; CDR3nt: TGCGCCAGCAGCCAAGTTGGCGGGAGCTACGAGCAGTACTTC
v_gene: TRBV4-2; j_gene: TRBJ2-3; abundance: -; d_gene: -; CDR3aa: CASSPGDTQYF; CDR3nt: TGTGCCAGCAGCCCCGGGGATACGCAGTATTTT
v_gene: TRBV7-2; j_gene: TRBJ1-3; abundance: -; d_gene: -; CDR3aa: CASSNRVGNTIYF; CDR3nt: TGTGCCAGCAGCAACAGGGTGGGAAACACCATATATTTT
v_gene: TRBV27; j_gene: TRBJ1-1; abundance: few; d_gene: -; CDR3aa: CASSTPDSMYTEAFF; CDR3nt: TGTGCCAGCAGTACCCCCGACAGTATGTACACTGAAGCTTTCTTT
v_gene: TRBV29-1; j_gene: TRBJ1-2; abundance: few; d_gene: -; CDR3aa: CSGSGDGYTF; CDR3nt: TGCAGCGGGTCCGGAGATGGCTACACCTTC
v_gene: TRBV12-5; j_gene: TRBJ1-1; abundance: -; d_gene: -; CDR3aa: CASGLGGDRATEAFF; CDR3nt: TGTGCTAGTGGTTTGGGAGGGGACCGGGCCACTGAAGCTTTCTTT
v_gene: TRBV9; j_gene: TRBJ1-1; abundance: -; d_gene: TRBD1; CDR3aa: CASSVATGQGASFKAFF; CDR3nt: TGTGCCAGCAGCGTAGCTACGGGACAGGGGGCTTCTTTCAAAGCTTTCTTT
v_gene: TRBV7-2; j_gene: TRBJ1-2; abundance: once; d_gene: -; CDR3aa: CASSLTGPGGYTF; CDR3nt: TGTGCCAGCAGCCTGACAGGACCGGGGGGCTACACCTTC
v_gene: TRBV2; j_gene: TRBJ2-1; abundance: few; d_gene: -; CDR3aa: CASSEQLYNEQFF; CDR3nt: TGTGCCAGCAGTGAACAGCTCTACAATGAGCAGTTCTTC
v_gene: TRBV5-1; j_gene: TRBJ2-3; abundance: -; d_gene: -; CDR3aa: CASSLLAGTDTQYF; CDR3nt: TGCGCCAGCAGCTTGCTCGCGGGGACAGATACGCAGTATTTT
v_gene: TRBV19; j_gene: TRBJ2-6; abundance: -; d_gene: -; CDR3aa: CASSIDQWNRAGANVLTF; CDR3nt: TGTGCCAGTAGTATAGATCAATGGAACAGGGCTGGGGCCAACGTCCTGACTTTC
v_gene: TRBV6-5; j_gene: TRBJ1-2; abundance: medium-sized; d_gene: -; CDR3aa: CASSYSQGVGYTF; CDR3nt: TGTGCCAGCAGTTACTCGCAAGGGGTCGGCTACACCTTC
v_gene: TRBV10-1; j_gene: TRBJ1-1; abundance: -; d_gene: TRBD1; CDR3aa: CASSERDRIRNTEAFF; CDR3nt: TGCGCCAGCAGTGAGAGGGACAGGATTCGGAACACTGAAGCTTTCTTT
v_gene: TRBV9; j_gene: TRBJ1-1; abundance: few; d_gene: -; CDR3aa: CASSPTGPANTEAFF; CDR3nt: TGTGCCAGCAGCCCCACGGGACCGGCGAACACTGAAGCTTTCTTT